The 25 T cell receptor beta chains below come from one sample, sequenced in a study of human T cells and chemical hapten exposure. TCRdb independently ran MiXCR on the RACE reads; one entry per CDR3 protein. Here the sample spans 90,000 to 110,000 distinct CDR3 sequences, approximately 8.8% being singletons. Time point reported: patch test 2, 6 weeks after DPC sensitization. As for treatment: therapeutic diphenylcyclopropenone sensitization with weekly scalp DPC. Sequencing was performed on whole blood, taken in connection with sensitization to the hapten diphenylcyclopropenone (DPC). The receptors were gathered from a woman in her forties with alopecia areata. Some clones in this sample may be carry-over from other donors' samples.

This clonotype was seen at least ten times. J is TRBJ1-1 and V is TRBV2; D not resolved. Per germline, CDR1 SNHLY and CDR2 FYNNEI. The CDR3 has 14 amino acids. Trimming took 3 bases from V and 8 from J, leaving 16 bases between them. The CDR3 spells CASSEWAGWAEAFF. The CDR3 region has the DNA TGTGCCAGCAGTGAGTGGGCGGGCTGGGCAGAAGCTTTCTTT.

The sample holds a few counts of this clonotype. The chain combines TRBV24-1 with TRBJ2-3; D is unresolved. The ends were cut back, 0 bases at V and 2 bases at J, with 2 bases in the middle. From germline, CDR1 is KGHDR and CDR2 SFDVKD. CDR3 length equals 13 residues. DNA of the CDR3: TGTGCCACCAGTGATTTGGTCACAGATACGCAGTATTTT. It specifies CATSDLVTDTQYF.

This clonotype was detected a few times. V gene TRBV30 combines with J gene TRBJ1-1, with a tentative D call TRBD1 (6 bases). V was cut by 8 bases and J by 1 base, with 11 bases left in between. CDR3 size: 12 residues. Germline V gene sequence: CDR1 GTSNPN, CDR2 SVGIG (reference sequence). The CDR3 loop is CAGRRGNTEAFF. In nucleotides, the CDR3 is TGTGCCGGGCGCAGGGGGAACACTGAAGCTTTCTTT.

The sample holds many counts of this clonotype. The rearrangement uses TRBV9 and TRBJ2-7, with TRBD2 matching 7 bases. The CDR3 totals 15 residues. V dropped 4 bases and J dropped 2; count of bases not matched to a gene: 9. CDR1 is SGDLS and CDR2 is YYNGEE in the germline V gene. CDR3 bases: TGTGCCAGCAGCCCGGGGGGAGTTCTCCCCTACGAGCAGTACTTC. This gives the protein CASSPGGVLPYEQYF.

This rearrangement joins TRBV6-6 to TRBJ2-1; unclear D gene. V was trimmed by 0 bases and J by 10 bases, leaving 16 bases between them. In germline, CDR1 is MNHNY, CDR2 SVGAGI (reference sequence). The CDR3 is 15 amino acids. Here the CDR3 reads CASSYSARVVEEQFF. CDR3 DNA: TGTGCCAGCAGTTACTCGGCTCGGGTCGTAGAGGAGCAGTTCTTC.

The chain recombines TRBV18 with TRBJ2-1; D possibly matches TRBD1 or TRBD2 (5 bases each). CDR3 length equals 15 residues. Germline V gene sequence: CDR1 KGHSH, CDR2 LQKENI. V was cut by 4 bases and J by 6 bases, with 16 bases left in between. CDR3 sequence: CASSRDFGTLNEQFF. In DNA form, the CDR3 reads TGTGCCAGCTCACGGGATTTCGGGACGCTCAATGAGCAGTTCTTC.

This clonotype was seen repeatedly, ten times or more. This chain joins TRBV20-1 and TRBJ2-5; D is possibly TRBD2 (5 bases). The V gene's germline CDR1 is DFQATT and CDR2 SNEGSKA (reference sequence). The CDR3 is made up of 12 amino acids. Trimming shortened V by 7 bases and J by 6 bases, and 15 bases separated the two germline ends. The CDR3 DNA follows: TGCAGTGGTCGGCGGGCTCATAAGACCCAGTACTTC. This translates into CSGRRAHKTQYF.

This chain connects TRBV11-2 to TRBJ2-1; TRBD2 aligns across 8 bases. The CDR3 extends over 12 amino acids. Germline V gene data show CDR1 as SGHAT and CDR2 as FQNNGV. Trimming took 8 bases from V and 6 from J; bases not matched to a gene: 3. The CDR3 protein is CASLGGANEQFF. In nucleotides, the CDR3 is TGTGCCAGCCTCGGGGGGGCCAATGAGCAGTTCTTC.

This clonotype was detected only a few times. V usage is TRBV4-1 and J usage is TRBJ1-5, with D perhaps TRBD1 (5 bases). This CDR3 is 15 amino acids long. V was pared by 1 base and J by 2 bases, with 9 bases between. Germline CDR1 reads MGHRA; CDR2 reads YSYEKL. In DNA form, the CDR3 reads TGCGCCAGCAGCCAAGTTTCCAGGGGCAATCAGCCCCAGCATTTT. Residues: CASSQVSRGNQPQHF.

Many counts were recorded for this clonotype. This rearrangement joins TRBV21-1 to TRBJ1-6; the listed D gene, TRBD1, was not tested against the DNA. TRBV21-1 is reported as a pseudogene. The CDR3 is made up of 14 amino acids. This chain's CDR3 is CASSPGQGKAPLHF. CDR3 nucleotide sequence: TGTGCCAGCAGTCCCGGACAGGGGAAGGCACCCCTCCACTTT.

The V gene is TRBV7-8, the J gene TRBJ1-2, with D possibly TRBD1 on 5 matching bases. V dropped 1 base and J dropped 3 bases, with 15 bases sitting between them. CDR1 is SGHVS and CDR2 is FQNEAQ in the germline V gene. The CDR3 has 16 residues. The CDR3 bases are TGTGCCAGCAGCTTAGTGGCAGCACAAGGGGACTATGGCTACACCTTC. Translating gives CASSLVAAQGDYGYTF.

Ten or more counts support this clonotype. The gene calls are TRBV11-2 and TRBJ2-5; D remains ambiguous. The germline CDR1 and CDR2 sequences are SGHAT and FQNNGV. CDR3 length: 12 amino acids. Trimming removed 7 bases at V and 4 bases at J, with 10 bases between. This CDR3 is CASKMGPETQYF. In DNA, the CDR3 is TGTGCCAGCAAGATGGGCCCAGAGACCCAGTACTTC.

This clonotype has a count of ten or more. The chain links TRBV7-8 to TRBJ2-3, with TRBD1 identical over 7 bases. V dropped 2 bases and J dropped 8; count of bases not matched to a gene: 13. The CDR3 has 16 residues. The V gene's germline CDR1 is SGHVS and CDR2 FQNEAQ. CDR3 in DNA: TGTGCCAGCAGCTTAACTTGGACAGGTAGCTCGGTTACGCAGTATTTT. Encoded protein: CASSLTWTGSSVTQYF.

This clonotype was detected ten times or more. V is TRBV11-2 and J is TRBJ2-5; D is ambiguous. This CDR3 contains 11 residues. Germline assignment: CDR1 SGHAT and CDR2 FQNNGV. Trimming stripped 5 bases from V and 7 bases from J, with 8 bases between. This chain's CDR3 is CASSRVGTQYF. CDR3 coding DNA: TGTGCCAGCAGCAGAGTAGGGACCCAGTACTTC. The full variable domain, rest sourced from reference TRBV11-2 and TRBJ2-5, is EAGVAQSPRYKIIEKRQSVAFWCNPISGHATLYWYQQILGQGPKLLIQFQNNGVVDDSQLPKDRFSAERLKGVDSTLKIQPAKLEDSAVYLCASSRVGTQYFGPGTRLLVL.

A word on this clonotype: The junction shows a germline mismatch at one end, possibly a read error. DNA for the CDR3: TGTGACAGCAGCCAGCCGGGACCACTAAACACCGGGGAGCTGTTTTTT. It is translated as CDSSQPGPLNTGELFF. The chain is built from TRBV3-1 and TRBJ2-2, with D perhaps given as TRBD1 or TRBD2 (5 bases each). Germline CDR1 and CDR2: LGHDT and YNNKEL (reference sequence). The CDR3 runs 16 residues.

This clonotype was picked up many times. V usage is TRBV11-2 and J usage is TRBJ1-2; D remains unclear. The CDR3 length is 15 residues. V gave up 1 base and J gave up 5 bases, with 14 bases separating them. Germline lookup yields CDR1 SGHAT and CDR2 FQNNGV. CDR3 region: CASSLASTGMYGYTF. The DNA for the CDR3 is TGTGCCAGCAGCTTAGCGAGTACGGGGATGTATGGCTACACCTTC.

At least ten counts were recorded for this clonotype. The chain combines TRBV6-2 or TRBV6-3 with TRBJ2-1; 9 bases agree with TRBD1. The CDR3 has 15 residues. Trimming took 4 bases from V and 3 from J; bases not matched to a gene: 4. The germline gives CDR1 MNHEY, CDR2 SVGEGT. In DNA, the CDR3 is TGTGCCAGCAGTTTTGGGACAGGGAGCTACAATGAGCAGTTCTTC. It is translated as CASSFGTGSYNEQFF.

Turning to this clonotype: One junction end does not reproduce the germline sequence, and a read error may be involved. The J gene is TRBJ2-5, the V gene TRBV18, with D unresolved. Germline assignment: CDR1 KGHSH and CDR2 LQKENI. The CDR3 has 14 amino acids. This chain's CDR3 is CASSPLESQETQDF. Written as DNA, the CDR3 is TGTGCCAGCTCACCACTAGAGTCCCAAGAGACCCAGGACTTC.

This clonotype appeared a few times. This chain joins TRBV24-1 and TRBJ1-1; D is uncertain. The CDR3 is made up of 13 amino acids. V dropped 1 base and J dropped 1 base, with 3 bases sitting between them. From germline, CDR1 is KGHDR and CDR2 SFDVKD. This CDR3 is CATSDFTNTEAFF. The CDR3 DNA reads TGTGCCACCAGTGATTTTACGAACACTGAAGCTTTCTTT.

This clonotype was detected ten times or more. The CDR3 sequence: CASSFTGSASGNTIYF. The CDR3 DNA follows: TGTGCCAGCAGTTTTACAGGGTCAGCCTCTGGAAACACCATATATTTT. V usage is TRBV28 and J usage is TRBJ1-3, with a possible D match to TRBD1 (6 bases). V was clipped by 3 bases and J by 0 bases, with 12 bases between them. CDR1 is MDHEN, CDR2 SYDVKM, per germline. CDR3 length: 16 residues.

This clonotype was counted ten times or more. J is TRBJ1-2 and V is TRBV5-1; D unresolved. Trimming pared 0 bases from V and 7 bases from J, leaving 10 bases between. Per germline, CDR1 SGHRS and CDR2 YFSETQ. CDR3 length: 13 residues. The CDR3 DNA reads as TGCGCCAGCAGCTTGGAATCGTCGAGTGGCTACACCTTC. Protein sequence: CASSLESSSGYTF. Complete variable domain (other parts from reference TRBV5-1 and TRBJ1-2): KAGVTQTPRYLIKTRGQQVTLSCSPISGHRSVSWYQQTPGQGLQFLFEYFSETQRNKGNFPGRFSGRQFSNSRSEMNVSTLELGDSALYLCASSLESSSGYTFGSGTRLTVV.

The chain combines TRBV6-5 with TRBJ1-3, with unresolved D. V was clipped by 4 bases and J by 0 bases, with 16 bases between them. CDR3 length: 17 residues. The V gene's germline CDR1 is MNHEY and CDR2 SVGAGI. CDR3: CASSSSMVSNSGNTIYF. CDR3 coding DNA: TGTGCCAGCAGTTCCTCCATGGTTTCTAACTCTGGAAACACCATATATTTT.

This clonotype was seen more than once but under ten times. The chain links TRBV6-2 or TRBV6-3 to TRBJ1-6, with a weak D call TRBD1 (5 bases). The CDR3 totals 13 residues. Germline CDR1 is MNHEY and CDR2 is SVGEGT. V lost 2 bases to trimming and J lost 12 bases, with 11 bases between them. Written as DNA, the CDR3 is TGTGCCAGCAGTTACGGGACCCTAGAACCCCTCCACTTT. This translates into CASSYGTLEPLHF.

The sample holds a few counts of this clonotype. The genes are TRBV29-1 and TRBJ1-2; 11 positions match TRBD1. Losses at the gene ends were 7 bases for V and 7 bases for J; bases not matched to a gene: 2. The CDR3 covers 11 residues. The V gene's germline CDR1 is SQVTM and CDR2 ANQGSEA. In DNA, the CDR3 is TGCAGCGACGGGACAGGGGGTGGCTACACCTTC. This codes for CSDGTGGGYTF.

This clonotype has at least ten counts. The rearrangement uses TRBV20-1 and TRBJ2-3, with 12 bases aligning to TRBD2. The CDR3 runs to 17 residues. The germline V gene has CDR1 DFQATT and CDR2 SNEGSKA (reference sequence). The ends lost 2 bases at V and 5 bases at J; junction bases unmatched: 11. The CDR3 DNA sequence: TGCAGTGCTAGAACCGAACTAGCGGGGGGTCCACGAGATACGCAGTATTTT. Translated, it gives CSARTELAGGPRDTQYF.